One sample yielded the 31 T cell receptor beta chains listed below, sequenced in a study of regulatory T cells in long-lasting Graves disease (dated by TCRdb to the early 2020s). The library was made by multiplex PCR. The sequencer listed for this sample is Illumina HiSeq 4000. iRepertoire HTBI primers and Arm-PCR amplification of CDR3 regions were used to construct TCR beta libraries. TCRdb trimmed the raw reads at Q25, called clones with MiXCR and kept productive beta chains. Identical CDR3 protein sequences are pooled into one entry, listed with their most common genes and DNA. The sample table records around 460,000 distinct CDR3 sequences; 14% of these occur just once. The ten largest clones add up to approximately 19% of the sample. According to the study, the label for this sample's time point signals: newly diagnosed GD, antithyroid drugs for less than 3 months. For both TCR sequencing and RNA sequencing, RNA was extracted from PBMCs in TRIzol.

These data are also associated with another study on T cells in Graves' hyperthyroidism and ophthalmopathy.

The sample in question was peripheral blood mononuclear cells (PBMCs), obtained at new diagnosis, from a patient treated with antithyroid drugs. These receptors originate from a woman in her forties or fifties with Graves disease. Donor details come from another sample of the same person, matched by shared clones.

This clonotype occurred many times. Here the CDR3 reads CASSQDEDNTEAFF. CDR3 nucleotide sequence: TGTGCCAGCAGCCAAGATGAAGATAACACTGAAGCTTTCTTT. V is TRBV3-1 and J is TRBJ1-1; D remains unclear. Trimming left V 0 bases short and J 2 bases short, with 7 bases between. The CDR3 is 14 amino acids. Germline loops: CDR1 LGHDT, CDR2 YNNKEL (reference sequence).

This chain joins TRBV10-3 and TRBJ2-7, with TRBD2 as a possible D gene (5 bases). CDR1 ENHRY and CDR2 SYGVKD come from the germline V gene. CDR3 size: 14 residues. Trimming pared 3 bases from V and 1 base from J, leaving 10 bases between. CDR3 sequence (DNA): TGTGCCATCAGTGAAGCGGCGCAATCCTACGAGCAGTACTTC. Protein sequence: CAISEAAQSYEQYF.

This clonotype turned up a few times. This chain uses TRBV10-3 with TRBJ2-2; D remains ambiguous. Germline CDR1 is ENHRY and CDR2 is SYGVKD. The CDR3 length is 14 residues. V was clipped by 4 bases and J by 4 bases, with 10 bases between them. The CDR3 DNA follows: TGTGCCATCAGTGTTCAACGGGTCACCGGGGAGCTGTTTTTT. It codes for CAISVQRVTGELFF.

The V call is TRBV19, the J call TRBJ2-1; unclear D gene. Trimming shortened V by 5 bases and J by 6 bases, and 17 bases separated the two germline ends. Germline V gene data show CDR1 as LNHDA and CDR2 as SQIVND (reference sequence). The CDR3 runs to 15 residues. The chain's CDR3 is CASSSFLTESNEQFF. Here the CDR3 DNA reads TGTGCCAGTAGTTCCTTCCTAACTGAGAGCAATGAGCAGTTCTTC.

The rearrangement links TRBV24-1 to TRBJ1-6, with 9 bases fitting TRBD1. The CDR3 totals 17 residues. Germline assignment: CDR1 KGHDR and CDR2 SFDVKD. V lost 7 bases to trimming and J lost 7 bases; unmatched junction nucleotides: 13. CDR3 residues: CATSIRDRVFLNSPLHF. The CDR3 nucleotides are TGTGCCACCAGCATCCGGGACAGGGTATTCCTCAATTCACCCCTCCACTTT.

This clonotype was observed once. The likely explanation is a read error, given a far larger clone one base away. The chain is built from TRBV11-2 and TRBJ2-5; D ambiguous. This CDR3 is 13 amino acids long. Per germline, CDR1 SGHAT and CDR2 FQNNGV. The CDR3 DNA is TGTGCCAGCAGCTTAGGGGTACAAGAGACCGAGTACTTC. This sequence encodes CASSLGVQETEYF.

This clonotype showed up many times. V is TRBV2 and J is TRBJ1-5; D perhaps matches TRBD1 (6 bases). Germline loops: CDR1 SNHLY, CDR2 FYNNEI. With 5 bases removed from V and 4 bases from J, the gap between germline ends came to 18 bases. The CDR3 is 16 amino acids. The CDR3 nucleotides are TGTGCCAGCAGTTCATACCTAAGGGGGGAAAATCAGCCCCAGCATTTT. Residues: CASSSYLRGENQPQHF.

This clonotype was seen at least ten times. This chain's CDR3 is CASSAAGYNQPQHF. The CDR3 DNA reads as TGTGCCAGCAGTGCCGCAGGATACAATCAGCCCCAGCATTTT. The chain employs TRBV12-3 or TRBV12-4 and TRBJ1-5; D is unresolved. V lost 5 bases and J 3 bases, leaving 11 bases between the germline ends. The CDR3 spans 14 residues.

Comment on this clonotype: Given a much more abundant clone one base away, this may be a read error. The chain links TRBV30 to TRBJ1-4; D possibly corresponds to TRBD1 (6 bases). The V and J ends lost 2 bases and 0 bases respectively, with 10 bases between them. This CDR3 region has 15 residues. Germline V CDR1 and CDR2: GTSNPN, SVGIG (reference sequence). The CDR3 bases are TGTGCCTGGAGTCCGGGACACGCAACTAATGAAAAACTGTTTTTT. Translating it yields CAWSPGHATNEKLFF.

This chain connects TRBV6-2 or TRBV6-3 to TRBJ2-7; 9 nucleotides align to TRBD2. The V and J ends lost 0 bases and 12 bases, in that order; junction bases with no gene match: 12. CDR3 size: 15 residues. In germline, CDR1 is MNHEY, CDR2 SVGEGT. The CDR3 here is CASSYSSAGGLEAYF. As DNA, the CDR3 is TGTGCCAGCAGTTACTCGAGCGCGGGAGGGCTCGAGGCGTACTTC.

The CDR3, as DNA: TGTGCCAGCAGCCAAGTATTGGCGGGAGAGCCGGAAAACATTCAGTACTTC. Translating gives CASSQVLAGEPENIQYF. V and J are TRBV4-2 and TRBJ2-4, with 7 bases identical to TRBD2. V shed 1 base, J shed 5 bases, and the junction held 11 bases outside the gene matches. This CDR3 contains 17 residues. Per germline, CDR1 LGHNA and CDR2 YNFKEQ.

In this sample, this clonotype turned up many times. The J gene is TRBJ2-7, the V gene TRBV30, with TRBD1 matching over 8 bases. The length of the CDR3 is 13 residues. J lost 2 bases, V lost 0 bases, and 0 bases had no gene match. Germline assignment: CDR1 GTSNPN and CDR2 SVGIG (reference sequence). The CDR3 region has the DNA TGTGCCTGGAGTGTGGGACAGGCCTACGAGCAGTACTTC. Translated: CAWSVGQAYEQYF.

This clonotype was observed many times. J is TRBJ2-1 and V is TRBV11-3; the match to TRBD2 covers 7 bases. V trimming: 1 base; J trimming: 9 bases; junction bases outside the gene matches: 6. Per the germline V gene, CDR1 is SGHNT and CDR2 is YENEEA. The CDR3 loop spans 14 amino acids. CDR3 protein: CASSLGLASFEQFF. In DNA form, the CDR3 reads TGTGCCAGCAGCTTAGGACTAGCCAGTTTTGAGCAGTTCTTC.

In this sample, this clonotype turned up many times. The V gene is TRBV30, the J gene TRBJ2-7; D might be TRBD1 or TRBD2, each matching 6 bases. The CDR3 length is 12 residues. The ends were cut back, 3 bases at V and 9 bases at J, with 15 bases in the middle. Germline V gene data show CDR1 as GTSNPN and CDR2 as SVGIG (reference sequence). CDR3 DNA: TGTGCCTGGAGCGAAGGGGGGTCGGGGCAGTACTTC. Encoded protein: CAWSEGGSGQYF.

In its sample, this clonotype was seen many times. The chain carries TRBV7-8 and TRBJ2-1; 10 bases fit TRBD2. With V trimmed by 1 base and J by 3 bases, 3 bases remained unmatched. CDR1 and CDR2 from the germline V gene are SGHVS and FQNEAQ. The CDR3 length is 16 residues. The CDR3 sequence: CASSLEEREGYNEQFF. In nucleotides, the CDR3 is TGTGCCAGCAGCTTAGAGGAGCGGGAGGGCTACAATGAGCAGTTCTTC.

The sample holds many counts of this clonotype. The V call is TRBV6-2 or TRBV6-3, the J call TRBJ2-7, with D unresolved. Germline CDR1 is MNHEY and CDR2 is SVGEGT. This CDR3 spans 14 amino acids. Trimming shortened V by 0 bases and J by 3 bases, and 9 bases separated the two germline ends. CDR3 protein: CASSYSTFGYEQYF. In DNA form, the CDR3 reads TGTGCCAGCAGTTACTCGACGTTCGGCTACGAGCAGTACTTC.

In this sample, this clonotype turned up many times. The V call is TRBV28, the J call TRBJ2-1, with D unclear. CDR1 is MDHEN and CDR2 is SYDVKM in the germline V gene. The germline V and J ends were trimmed by 3 bases and 10 bases, with 13 bases remaining between them. This CDR3 is 13 amino acids long. This chain's CDR3 is CASSFAGLGEQFF. For the CDR3, the DNA is TGTGCCAGCAGTTTCGCCGGATTAGGGGAGCAGTTCTTC.

This clonotype was detected many times. The rearrangement joins TRBV29-1 to TRBJ2-3; 12 bases agree with TRBD2. The germline V gene encodes CDR1 SQVTM and CDR2 ANQGSEA. J gave up 0 bases and V 2 bases, and 12 bases lay outside the gene matches. The CDR3 loop spans 19 amino acids. CDR3 loop: CSVEWGLAGGPWSTDTQYF. DNA of the CDR3: TGCAGCGTTGAATGGGGGCTAGCGGGAGGGCCCTGGAGCACAGATACGCAGTATTTT.

This clonotype has at least ten counts. This chain uses TRBV24-1 with TRBJ2-1; 7 positions agree with TRBD2. Germline trimming cut 7 bases from V and 3 bases from J; bases unmatched to any gene: 11. Germline CDR1 and CDR2: KGHDR and SFDVKD. The CDR3 loop spans 16 amino acids. CDR3 DNA sequence: TGTGCCACCAGGGGCTCTGGCGGGAGCGTCTACAATGAGCAGTTCTTC. Protein sequence: CATRGSGGSVYNEQFF.

This clonotype was observed many times. The chain is built from TRBV12-5 and TRBJ1-5; maybe TRBD1 (5 bases). The CDR3 runs 17 residues. Deletions cut 1 base from V and 1 base from J, with 14 bases between. Germline V CDR1 and CDR2: LGHNT, FRNRAP. CDR3 sequence reads: CASGLDGTPESNQPQHF. The CDR3 region has the DNA TGTGCTAGTGGTTTGGACGGGACTCCGGAAAGCAATCAGCCCCAGCATTTT.

This clonotype was detected a few times. The V gene is TRBV7-8, the J gene TRBJ2-2, with D perhaps being TRBD1 or TRBD2 (6 bases each). Trimming removed 1 base at V and 5 bases at J, with 20 bases between. CDR3 length equals 18 residues. Germline CDR1 SGHVS, CDR2 FQNEAQ. The CDR3 sequence is CASSLVRWGAVATGELFF. The DNA for the CDR3 is TGTGCCAGCAGCTTAGTTCGGTGGGGGGCGGTGGCGACCGGGGAGCTGTTTTTT.

V gene TRBV14 combines with J gene TRBJ2-1, with 8 bases matching TRBD2. The CDR3 loop spans 15 amino acids. The junction had 3 bases not matched to a gene; V was cut back by 4 bases and J by 1 base. Looked up from germline, CDR1 is SGHDN and CDR2 is FVKESK. The CDR3 DNA follows: TGTGCCAGCAGCCTACTAGCGGTTTCCTACAATGAGCAGTTCTTC. Amino acid sequence: CASSLLAVSYNEQFF.

The V and J genes are TRBV4-1 and TRBJ2-7; 12 positions agree with TRBD1. Germline V lookup: CDR1 MGHRA, CDR2 YSYEKL. Unmatched junction bases numbered 15, after V lost 4 bases and J lost 8 bases. CDR3 length: 17 amino acids. The DNA of the CDR3 is TGCGCCAGCAGCCGCGCCGGGACAGGGGGCAACCTTTCCAAGCAGTACTTC. It specifies CASSRAGTGGNLSKQYF.

This clonotype was counted ten times or more. This chain links TRBV29-1 with TRBJ1-2; D gene uncertain. Deletions cut 8 bases from V and 4 bases from J, with 11 bases between. Germline CDR1 and CDR2: SQVTM and ANQGSEA. The CDR3 loop spans 11 amino acids. The CDR3 protein is CSIPWGYGYTF. The CDR3 DNA reads as TGCAGCATCCCATGGGGCTATGGCTACACCTTC.

This clonotype was detected a few times. The genes are TRBV10-3 and TRBJ1-4, with D possibly TRBD1 on 6 matching bases. V was clipped by 6 bases and J by 7 bases, with 24 bases between them. CDR1 and CDR2 (germline): ENHRY, SYGVKD. The CDR3 extends over 17 amino acids. CDR3 in amino acids: CAISPGGRGNDSEKLFF. CDR3 nucleotide sequence: TGTGCCATCAGCCCCGGGGGGCGAGGAAACGACTCTGAAAAACTGTTTTTT.

At least ten counts were recorded for this clonotype. The V call is TRBV28, the J call TRBJ2-1; TRBD2 might be the D (6 bases). The V gene lost 6 bases and the J gene lost 5 bases, with 17 bases spanning the gap. CDR1 MDHEN and CDR2 SYDVKM come from the germline V gene. The CDR3 is 15 residues long. CDR3 DNA: TGTGCCAGCAGCTCCGGGAGTGGGCGTAACAATGAGCAGTTCTTC. Translation gives CASSSGSGRNNEQFF.

This clonotype was picked up many times. The chain uses TRBV9 and TRBJ2-5; unclear D gene. Germline values: CDR1 SGDLS, CDR2 YYNGEE. Trimming took 0 bases from V and 2 from J, leaving 17 bases between them. The CDR3 has 17 amino acids. Here the CDR3 reads CASSVDSSLPRQETQYF. The CDR3, as DNA: TGTGCCAGCAGCGTAGATAGTTCCCTACCGCGGCAAGAGACCCAGTACTTC.

This clonotype was observed many times. The CDR3 loop is CASSLGGSGANVLTF. The CDR3 DNA is TGTGCCAGCAGTTTGGGGGGCTCTGGGGCCAACGTCCTGACTTTC. V usage is TRBV28 and J usage is TRBJ2-6; D may be TRBD2 (6 bases). V was pared by 3 bases and J by 0 bases, with 6 bases between. Germline values: CDR1 MDHEN, CDR2 SYDVKM. This CDR3 is 15 amino acids long. Complete variable domain (other parts from reference TRBV28 and TRBJ2-6): DVKVTQSSRYLVKRTGEKVFLECVQDMDHENMFWYRQDPGLGLRLIYFSYDVKMKEKGDIPEGYSVSREKKERFSLILESASTNQTSMYLCASSLGGSGANVLTFGAGSRLTVL.

The genes are TRBV2 and TRBJ1-1; 7 positions match TRBD1. CDR1 SNHLY and CDR2 FYNNEI come from the germline V gene. The CDR3 has 13 residues. Trimming at V came to 4 bases and at J to 6 bases, leaving 5 bases not matched to a gene. This CDR3 is CASSVQGSPEAFF. The CDR3 DNA reads as TGTGCCAGCAGTGTACAGGGGTCCCCTGAAGCTTTCTTT.

This clonotype was found a few times. The chain has TRBV3-1 and TRBJ1-5; D gene unclear. Trimming cost V 4 bases and J 2 bases, with 15 bases left between them. The CDR3 extends over 16 amino acids. Looked up from germline, CDR1 is LGHDT and CDR2 is YNNKEL (reference sequence). Written as DNA, the CDR3 is TGTGCCAGCAGCCCAAGAGGTACGCAGGGCAATCAGCCCCAGCATTTT. Its translation: CASSPRGTQGNQPQHF.

This clonotype was counted only a few times. The chain recombines TRBV9 with TRBJ2-7; D unclear. Germline assignment: CDR1 SGDLS and CDR2 YYNGEE. V lost 2 bases, J lost 3 bases, and 12 bases lay in between. The CDR3 covers 14 residues. Here the CDR3 DNA reads TGTGCCAGCAGCGTTAGTACGAGCTTCTACGAGCAGTACTTC. Encoded protein: CASSVSTSFYEQYF.